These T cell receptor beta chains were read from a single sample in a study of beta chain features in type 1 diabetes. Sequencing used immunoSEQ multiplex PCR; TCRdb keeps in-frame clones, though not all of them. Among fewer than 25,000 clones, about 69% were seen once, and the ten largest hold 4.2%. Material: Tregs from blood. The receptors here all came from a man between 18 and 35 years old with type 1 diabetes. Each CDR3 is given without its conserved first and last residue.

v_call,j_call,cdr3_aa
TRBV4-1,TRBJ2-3,ASSPRDRGTDTQY
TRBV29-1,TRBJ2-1,SAIIWTGAYEQF
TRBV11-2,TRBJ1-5,ASSLSSVSNQPQH
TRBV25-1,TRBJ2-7,ASSARFSSYEQY
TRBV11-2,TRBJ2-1,ASSLLGQGGF
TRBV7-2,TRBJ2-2,ASGLAGGATGELF
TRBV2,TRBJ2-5,ASSGPGTVQETQY
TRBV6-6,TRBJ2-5,ASSYSTGLQETQY
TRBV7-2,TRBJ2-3,ASSTAGTGWITDTQY
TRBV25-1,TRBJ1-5,ASSGTGYSNQPQH
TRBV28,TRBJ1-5,ASSLLNRQQH
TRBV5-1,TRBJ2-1,ASSYGLAGDLYNEQF
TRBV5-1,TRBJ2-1,ATQQFSGTNEQF
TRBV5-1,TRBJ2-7,ASSSSSAEQY
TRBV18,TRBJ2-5,ASSPTSRGQETQY
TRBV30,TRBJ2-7,AWASGRFTYEQY